The rows below give T cell receptor beta chains drawn from one sample of a study of T cells expressing NK-cell markers. After re-calling the 5' RACE reads, TCRdb lists one entry per CDR3 protein, DNA absent. The data show approximately 420,000 distinct CDR3 sequences, and the top ten clones hold around a tenth. The specimen sequenced was blood T cells: a sorted CD56 or NKG2C T cell subset, CD4+ or CD8+ T cells, or bulk PBMC T cells (not recorded which). The receptor source for this set is a woman aged 45-65 years in good health. The CDR3 runs from the conserved cysteine through the conserved F or W.

v_call: TRBV12-3/TRBV12-4; j_call: TRBJ2-1; cdr3_aa: CASSLRSGGSKFF
v_call: TRBV2; j_call: TRBJ2-7; cdr3_aa: CASRGRDTSYEQYF
v_call: TRBV5-1; j_call: TRBJ2-5; cdr3_aa: CASSGALQQETQYF
v_call: TRBV5-6; j_call: TRBJ2-3; cdr3_aa: CASSLGTGQGDHTQYF
v_call: TRBV3-1; j_call: TRBJ2-1; cdr3_aa: CASSFYLNEQFF
v_call: TRBV6-5; j_call: TRBJ2-2; cdr3_aa: CASSYLDPSTGELFF
v_call: TRBV7-2; j_call: TRBJ1-5; cdr3_aa: CASSLGPGSQPQHF
v_call: TRBV5-1; j_call: TRBJ1-5; cdr3_aa: CASSPGGPNQPQHF
v_call: TRBV7-9; j_call: TRBJ2-4; cdr3_aa: CASNTYEGALAKNIQYF
v_call: TRBV5-1; j_call: TRBJ2-1; cdr3_aa: CASRFVQRGRDEQFF
v_call: TRBV20-1; j_call: TRBJ2-7; cdr3_aa: CSASGGYSASEQYF
v_call: TRBV27; j_call: TRBJ2-7; cdr3_aa: CASSGTPREQYF
v_call: TRBV6-5; j_call: TRBJ2-3; cdr3_aa: CASRRAGGFSTDTQYF
v_call: TRBV29-1; j_call: TRBJ2-5; cdr3_aa: CSVTRPSGREETQYF
v_call: TRBV9; j_call: TRBJ1-2; cdr3_aa: CASSVASDSRPYGYTF
v_call: TRBV6-6; j_call: TRBJ2-7; cdr3_aa: CASFLSPSSYEQYF
v_call: TRBV4-1; j_call: TRBJ1-4; cdr3_aa: CASSQENRWEKLFF
v_call: TRBV30; j_call: TRBJ1-1; cdr3_aa: CAWRADLRGDGAFF
v_call: TRBV7-9; j_call: TRBJ1-1; cdr3_aa: CASSLSRGGGTEAFF
v_call: TRBV7-9; j_call: TRBJ1-1; cdr3_aa: CASSLSGQMNTEAFF
v_call: TRBV7-6; j_call: TRBJ1-4; cdr3_aa: CASSFPGANEKLFF
v_call: TRBV12-3/TRBV12-4; j_call: TRBJ2-1; cdr3_aa: CASGRQGKESKQFF
v_call: TRBV12-5; j_call: TRBJ2-2; cdr3_aa: CASGTGGFVTGELFF
v_call: TRBV6-6; j_call: TRBJ1-6; cdr3_aa: CASSYHGSYNSPLHF
v_call: TRBV11-3; j_call: TRBJ2-3; cdr3_aa: CASSLDLREGTDTQYF
v_call: TRBV6-5; j_call: TRBJ2-6; cdr3_aa: CASSYYRGAGANVLTF
v_call: TRBV9; j_call: TRBJ2-5; cdr3_aa: CASSEGGAADPRGETQYF
v_call: TRBV18; j_call: TRBJ1-1; cdr3_aa: CASSEGRNTEAFF
v_call: TRBV20-1; j_call: TRBJ2-1; cdr3_aa: CSARVSGSSGEQFF
v_call: TRBV7-9; j_call: TRBJ2-7; cdr3_aa: CASSFGTSGSEQYF
v_call: TRBV5-1; j_call: TRBJ2-1; cdr3_aa: CASSLASGGLSSYNEQFF
v_call: TRBV5-8; j_call: TRBJ2-1; cdr3_aa: CASGDPGLVSNEQFF
v_call: TRBV5-1; j_call: TRBJ2-3; cdr3_aa: CASSSGLTTTDTQYF
v_call: TRBV4-2; j_call: TRBJ2-7; cdr3_aa: CASSQQSTGTGIYYEQYF
v_call: TRBV3-1; j_call: TRBJ2-3; cdr3_aa: CASSPEMGDTQYF
v_call: TRBV11-2; j_call: TRBJ1-2; cdr3_aa: CASSLDDRYTF
v_call: TRBV7-8; j_call: TRBJ2-7; cdr3_aa: CASSPGLPPEQYF
v_call: TRBV5-5; j_call: TRBJ2-6; cdr3_aa: CASSIGIGAGANVLTF
v_call: TRBV28; j_call: TRBJ2-1; cdr3_aa: CASSIPLPGYNEQFF
v_call: TRBV7-9; j_call: TRBJ2-6; cdr3_aa: CASSSSRDRVPGANVLTF
v_call: TRBV20-1; j_call: TRBJ1-1; cdr3_aa: CSASRGACEAFF
v_call: TRBV21-1; j_call: TRBJ2-2; cdr3_aa: CVSSKVDRGTGELFF
v_call: TRBV9; j_call: TRBJ1-3; cdr3_aa: CASSPEMAENTIYF
v_call: TRBV27; j_call: TRBJ1-2; cdr3_aa: CASSPINAPLYGYTF
v_call: TRBV20-1; j_call: TRBJ2-3; cdr3_aa: CSAIPSLAGVGDTQYF
v_call: TRBV12-3/TRBV12-4; j_call: TRBJ1-6; cdr3_aa: CASRDTGEPLHF
v_call: TRBV18; j_call: TRBJ2-3; cdr3_aa: CASSWDTGHTDTQYF
v_call: TRBV20-1; j_call: TRBJ2-7; cdr3_aa: CSARDRWNDEQYF
v_call: TRBV29-1; j_call: TRBJ2-1; cdr3_aa: CSVEDPSHGTGESRVPDEQFF
v_call: TRBV29-1; j_call: TRBJ2-1; cdr3_aa: CSVRGRGHNEQFF
v_call: TRBV4-2; j_call: TRBJ1-5; cdr3_aa: CASSQDAGRGNQPQHF
v_call: TRBV4-2; j_call: TRBJ2-5; cdr3_aa: CASSQASGQETQYF
v_call: TRBV20-1; j_call: TRBJ1-1; cdr3_aa: CSAYTGVGTEAFF
v_call: TRBV12-5; j_call: TRBJ2-7; cdr3_aa: CASGLTGGHYEQYF
v_call: TRBV25-1; j_call: TRBJ1-6; cdr3_aa: CASKPGQLNSPLHF
v_call: TRBV4-1; j_call: TRBJ1-2; cdr3_aa: CASSPLGQGIYGYTF
v_call: TRBV5-1; j_call: TRBJ2-1; cdr3_aa: CASSLGGTGDYNEQFF
v_call: TRBV5-8; j_call: TRBJ2-5; cdr3_aa: CASSFPLRGGETQYF
v_call: TRBV29-1; j_call: TRBJ2-7; cdr3_aa: CSVRSIGTSGEAYEQYF
v_call: TRBV15; j_call: TRBJ1-1; cdr3_aa: CATSTLGRETTEAFF